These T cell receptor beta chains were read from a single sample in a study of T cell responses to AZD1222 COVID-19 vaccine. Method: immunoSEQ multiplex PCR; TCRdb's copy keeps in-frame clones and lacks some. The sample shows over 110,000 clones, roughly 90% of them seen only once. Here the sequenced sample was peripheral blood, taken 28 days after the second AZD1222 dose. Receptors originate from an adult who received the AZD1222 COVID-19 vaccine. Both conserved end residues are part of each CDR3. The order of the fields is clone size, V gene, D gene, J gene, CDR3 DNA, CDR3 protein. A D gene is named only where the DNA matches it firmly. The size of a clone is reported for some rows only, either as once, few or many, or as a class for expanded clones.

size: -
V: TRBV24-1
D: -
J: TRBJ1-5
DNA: TGTGCCACCTCGGGGTCGGGCAGCCGCTTCAATCAGCCCCAGCATTTT
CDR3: CATSGSGSRFNQPQHF

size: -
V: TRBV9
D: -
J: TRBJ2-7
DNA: TGTGCCAGCAGCGTAGGGCTGGAGTCGGGCGAGCAGTACTTC
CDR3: CASSVGLESGEQYF

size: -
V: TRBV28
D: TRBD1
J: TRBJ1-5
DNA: TGTGCCAGCAGTGGGGGGACAGGAAGCAATCAGCCCCAGCATTTT
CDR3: CASSGGTGSNQPQHF

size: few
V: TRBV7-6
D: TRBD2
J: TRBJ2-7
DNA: TGTGCCAGCAGCACCACTAGCGGGAGGTCGTACGAGCAGTACTTC
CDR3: CASSTTSGRSYEQYF

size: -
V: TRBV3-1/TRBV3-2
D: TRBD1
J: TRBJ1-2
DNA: TGTGCCAGCAGCCAGAGGGACAGACCGCTCTATGGCTACACCTTC
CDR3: CASSQRDRPLYGYTF

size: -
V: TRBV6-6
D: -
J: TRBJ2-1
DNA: TGTGCCAGCAGATCCCAGGAGGCGGGCGTGGGGGAGCAGTTCTTC
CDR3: CASRSQEAGVGEQFF

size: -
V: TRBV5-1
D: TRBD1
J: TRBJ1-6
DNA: TGCGCCAGCAGCTTGGAGGACAGGTTAAGCTCCTATAATTCACCCCTCCACTTT
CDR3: CASSLEDRLSSYNSPLHF

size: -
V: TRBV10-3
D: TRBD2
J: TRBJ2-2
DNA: TGTGCCATCAGTGAGTCGACACTAGCGACCACCGGGGAGCTGTTTTTT
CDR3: CAISESTLATTGELFF

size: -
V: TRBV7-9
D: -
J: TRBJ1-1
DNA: TGTGCCAGCAGCATTTCCGTTAACACTGAAGCTTTCTTT
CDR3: CASSISVNTEAFF

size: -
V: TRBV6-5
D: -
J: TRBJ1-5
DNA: TGTGCCAGCAGCCCCCGTCGGGGGGGCCAGCCCCAGCATTTT
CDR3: CASSPRRGGQPQHF

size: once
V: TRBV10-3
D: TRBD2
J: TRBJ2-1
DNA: TGTGCCATCAGTGAAAATAGCGGGACATACAATGAGCAGTTCTTC
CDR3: CAISENSGTYNEQFF

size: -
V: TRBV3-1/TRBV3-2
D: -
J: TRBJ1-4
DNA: TGTGCCAGCAGCCAAGTAAGAAGACGGTCGGGGCAGGGTGGCCGTGAAAAACTGTTTTTT
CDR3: CASSQVRRRSGQGGREKLFF

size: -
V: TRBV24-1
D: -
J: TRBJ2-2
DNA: TGTGCCACCAGTGAAGTTACGCGGGGGAACACCGGGGAGCTGTTTTTT
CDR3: CATSEVTRGNTGELFF

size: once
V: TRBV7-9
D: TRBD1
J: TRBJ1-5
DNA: TGTGCCAGCAGCCTGACAGGGGATAGCAATCAGCCCCAGCATTTT
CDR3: CASSLTGDSNQPQHF

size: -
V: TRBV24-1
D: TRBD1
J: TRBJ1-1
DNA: TGTGCCACCAGTGAATCAGGGGGAGATACTGAAGCTTTCTTT
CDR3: CATSESGGDTEAFF

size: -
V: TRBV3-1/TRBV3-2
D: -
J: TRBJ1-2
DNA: TGTGCCAGCAGCCACTCAAGTCCGGATGGCTACACCTTC
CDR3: CASSHSSPDGYTF